The 12 T cell receptor beta chains reported below all come from one sample, sequenced in a study of regulatory T cells in long-lasting Graves disease. The time point was: newly diagnosed GD, antithyroid drugs for less than 3 months. With RNA extracted from PBMCs as input, the TCR library was made. Combining iRepertoire HTBI primers with Arm-PCR of CDR3 regions, the authors built TCR beta libraries. TCRdb fed the multiplex PCR reads into MiXCR, producing one record per CDR3 protein. The profile shows about 420,000 distinct CDR3 sequences, around 15% of them singletons. These records were also assigned to another study, of T cells in Graves' hyperthyroidism and ophthalmopathy.

Here the sequenced sample was peripheral blood mononuclear cells (PBMCs), taken at new diagnosis, from a patient treated with antithyroid drugs. The receptors stem from a woman aged 18 to 35 with Graves disease.

This clonotype occurred many times. This chain links TRBV5-1 with TRBJ2-5; D gene uncertain. The V end was cut by 3 bases, the J end by 5 bases, with 8 bases between. The CDR3 has 12 residues. The germline V gene encodes CDR1 SGHRS and CDR2 YFSETQ. CDR3: CASSSKLETQYF. CDR3 in DNA: TGCGCCAGCAGCTCAAAACTGGAGACCCAGTACTTC.

This clonotype was seen ten or more times. The V call is TRBV6-1, the J call TRBJ2-3, with 8 bases identical to TRBD2. This CDR3 has 18 residues. Germline-derived CDR1 and CDR2 are MNHNS and SASEGT. V shed 6 bases and J 2 bases; nucleotides not matched to a gene: 16. The CDR3 here is CASSHGPQLAEDTDTQYF. CDR3 sequence (DNA): TGTGCCAGCAGCCACGGTCCTCAACTAGCGGAGGACACAGATACGCAGTATTTT.

This clonotype was seen a few times. This rearrangement joins TRBV5-6 to TRBJ1-3; D remains ambiguous. V dropped 2 bases and J dropped 4 bases, with 10 bases sitting between them. The CDR3 has 14 amino acids. CDR1 is SGHDT, CDR2 YYEEEE, per germline. The CDR3: CASSFRGPGNTIYF. CDR3 DNA: TGTGCCAGCAGCTTCCGGGGTCCAGGAAACACCATATATTTT. Full variable domain (remainder filled in from reference TRBV5-6 and TRBJ1-3): DAGVTQSPTHLIKTRGQQVTLRCSPKSGHDTVSWYQQALGQGPQFIFQYYEEEERQRGNFPDRFSGHQFPNYSSELNVNALLLGDSALYLCASSFRGPGNTIYFGEGSWLTVV.

V is TRBV19 and J is TRBJ1-2; 9 bases fit TRBD1. The CDR3 is made up of 16 amino acids. The V gene end was trimmed by 5 bases and the J gene end by 1 base; junction bases not matched to a gene: 8. Germline loops: CDR1 LNHDA, CDR2 SQIVND (reference sequence). The CDR3 reads CASSAGTGWNNYGYTF. The CDR3 DNA reads as TGTGCCAGTAGTGCCGGGACAGGGTGGAATAACTATGGCTACACCTTC. The full variable domain, its missing parts supplied by reference TRBV19 and TRBJ1-2, is DGGITQSPKYLFRKEGQNVTLSCEQNLNHDAMYWYRQDPGQGLRLIYYSQIVNDFQKGDIAEGYSVSREKKESFPLTVTSAQKNPTAFYLCASSAGTGWNNYGYTFGSGTRLTVV.

This clonotype was picked up a small number of times. The genes are TRBV20-1 and TRBJ2-1; the match to TRBD1 covers 9 bases. CDR1 and CDR2 (germline): DFQATT, SNEGSKA (reference sequence). The length of the CDR3 is 16 residues. The V and J ends lost 1 base and 6 bases, in that order; junction bases with no gene match: 10. CDR3 region: CSARAGQGLLRNEQFF. The CDR3, as DNA: TGCAGTGCTAGAGCAGGACAGGGGCTTTTACGCAATGAGCAGTTCTTC.

This clonotype was observed a handful of times. It is unclear where the CDR3 begins or ends on the DNA, so no DNA is shown, and the CDR3 is as TCRdb lists it. The rearrangement uses TRBV30 and TRBJ2-3; the D segment call TRBD2 is taken from the table without a DNA check. The CDR3 spans 12 amino acids, including both terminal residues. Germline V gene sequence: CDR1 GTSNPN, CDR2 SVGIG (reference sequence). This CDR3 reads CAWSVASGIQYF.

This clonotype was observed a handful of times. The chain employs TRBV15 and TRBJ2-3; the D gene is possibly TRBD1 (5 bases). Germline values: CDR1 LNHNV, CDR2 YYDKDF (reference sequence). Trimming left V 1 base short and J 4 bases short, with 9 bases between. The CDR3 consists of 14 residues. For the CDR3, the DNA is TGTGCCACCAGCAGAGTAGGGGTTGCAGATACGCAGTATTTT. This encodes CATSRVGVADTQYF. Full variable domain (missing parts from reference TRBV15 and TRBJ2-3): DAMVIQNPRYQVTQFGKPVTLSCSQTLNHNVMYWYQQKSSQAPKLLFHYYDKDFNNEADTPDNFQSRRPNTSFCFLDIRSPGLGDTAMYLCATSRVGVADTQYFGPGTRLTVL.

The sample holds many counts of this clonotype. This chain joins TRBV27 and TRBJ2-1; D perhaps matches TRBD2 (6 bases). The germline V and J ends were trimmed by 2 bases and 3 bases, with 26 bases remaining between them. Germline-derived CDR1 and CDR2 are MNHEY and SMNVEV (reference sequence). This CDR3 has 20 residues. CDR3: CASSLLLDRHGRAGYNEQFF. The DNA of the CDR3 is TGTGCCAGCAGTTTACTTTTAGACCGACACGGGAGAGCCGGCTACAATGAGCAGTTCTTC.

This clonotype was detected a few times. This rearrangement joins TRBV30 to TRBJ2-1, with 10 nucleotides matching TRBD2. The CDR3 extends over 14 amino acids. Per the germline V gene, CDR1 is GTSNPN and CDR2 is SVGIG (reference sequence). Trimming took 2 bases from V and 4 from J; bases not matched to a gene: 2. CDR3 protein: CAWSRTSGYNEQFF. The DNA of the CDR3 is TGTGCCTGGAGTAGGACTAGCGGTTACAATGAGCAGTTCTTC.

Many counts were recorded for this clonotype. The chain recombines TRBV6-1 with TRBJ1-1, with D possibly matching TRBD1 (6 bases). With 5 bases removed from V and 7 bases from J, the gap between germline ends came to 11 bases. In germline, CDR1 is MNHNS, CDR2 SASEGT. This CDR3 contains 12 residues. CDR3 loop: CASSTRTVEAFF. Written as DNA, the CDR3 is TGTGCCAGCAGTACTAGGACAGTTGAAGCTTTCTTT.

V gene TRBV4-3 combines with J gene TRBJ2-6, with a possible D match to TRBD1 (6 bases). Germline V gene sequence: CDR1 LGHNA, CDR2 YSLEER. CDR3 size: 15 residues. V lost 5 bases, J lost 2 bases, and 10 bases lay in between. Here the CDR3 reads CASSEDSTGANVLTF. The CDR3 DNA reads TGCGCCAGCAGCGAGGACAGTACTGGGGCCAACGTCCTGACTTTC.

This clonotype was counted ten times or more. This CDR3 reads CASNGRESPVETQYF. The CDR3 coding sequence is TGTGCCAGCAATGGGCGGGAGTCCCCCGTAGAGACCCAGTACTTC. The gene calls are TRBV28 and TRBJ2-5, with 7 positions matching TRBD2. Germline V gene data show CDR1 as MDHEN and CDR2 as SYDVKM. The junction had 12 bases not matched to a gene; V was cut back by 7 bases and J by 4 bases. This CDR3 has 15 residues.